The clone carrying this T cell receptor (beta chain) has ten or more counts. Alongside a J-beta primer mix, a sample-barcoded 5' primer served in a second PCR lasting about 7 to 12 cycles. Using its own MiXCR run on the 5' RACE reads, TCRdb lists one record per CDR3 protein. The sample holds around 870,000 distinct CDR3 sequences, more than 25% seen once. Per the germline V gene, CDR1 is LGHNA and CDR2 is YSLEER. V was clipped by 4 bases and J by 3 bases, with 8 bases between them. The CDR3 contains 13 residues. The data were obtained in a study of blood T cells in healthy people across ages. Study information: About one barcoded beta molecule per two T cells came from capture by template switching.

Extraction of total RNA produced a minimum of 6 micrograms from each sample. The sequence was collected from a woman older than 75 in good health. The chain employs TRBV4-3 and TRBJ2-3; D not certain. The sample was blood. The CDR3 reads CASSRQGTDTQYF. The CDR3 nucleotides are TGCGCCAGCAGCCGGCAAGGGACAGATACGCAGTATTTT.